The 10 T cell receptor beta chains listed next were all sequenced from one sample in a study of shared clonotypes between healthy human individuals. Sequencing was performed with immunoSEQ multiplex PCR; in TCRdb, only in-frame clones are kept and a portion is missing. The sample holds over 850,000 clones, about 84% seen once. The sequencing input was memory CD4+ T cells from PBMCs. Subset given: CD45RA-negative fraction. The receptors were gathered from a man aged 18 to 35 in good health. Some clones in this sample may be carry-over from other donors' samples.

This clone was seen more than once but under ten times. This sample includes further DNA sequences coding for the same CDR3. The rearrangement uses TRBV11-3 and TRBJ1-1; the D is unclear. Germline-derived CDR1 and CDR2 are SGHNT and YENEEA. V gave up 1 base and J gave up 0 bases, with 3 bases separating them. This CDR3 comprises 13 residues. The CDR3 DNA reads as TGTGCCAGCAGCTTAGGGTTGAACACTGAAGCTTTCTTT. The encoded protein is CASSLGLNTEAFF.

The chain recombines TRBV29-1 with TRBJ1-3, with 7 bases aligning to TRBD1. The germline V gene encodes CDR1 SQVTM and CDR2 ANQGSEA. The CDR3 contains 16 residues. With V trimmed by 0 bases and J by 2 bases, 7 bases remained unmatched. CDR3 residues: CSVEDLARGAGNTIYF. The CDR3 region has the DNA TGCAGCGTTGAAGATCTTGCCAGGGGGGCTGGAAACACCATATATTTT.

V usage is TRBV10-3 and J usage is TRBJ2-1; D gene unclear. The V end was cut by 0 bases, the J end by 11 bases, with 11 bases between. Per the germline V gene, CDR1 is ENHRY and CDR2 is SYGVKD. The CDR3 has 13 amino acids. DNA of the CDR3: TGTGCCATCAGTGAGTCGCCGAATCCTCAGCAGTTCTTC. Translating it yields CAISESPNPQQFF.

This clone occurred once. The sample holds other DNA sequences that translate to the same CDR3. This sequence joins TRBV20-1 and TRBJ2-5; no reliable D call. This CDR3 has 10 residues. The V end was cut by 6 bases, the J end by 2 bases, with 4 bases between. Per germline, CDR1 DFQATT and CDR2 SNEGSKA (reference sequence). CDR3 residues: CSAEQETQYF. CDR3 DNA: TGCAGTGCCGAGCAAGAGACCCAGTACTTC.

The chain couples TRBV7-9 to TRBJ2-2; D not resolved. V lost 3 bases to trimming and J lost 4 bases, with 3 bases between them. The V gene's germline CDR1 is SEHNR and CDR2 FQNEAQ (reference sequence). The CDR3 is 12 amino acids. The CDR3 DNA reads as TGTGCCAGCAGCTTTCCCACCGGGGAGCTGTTTTTT. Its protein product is CASSFPTGELFF.

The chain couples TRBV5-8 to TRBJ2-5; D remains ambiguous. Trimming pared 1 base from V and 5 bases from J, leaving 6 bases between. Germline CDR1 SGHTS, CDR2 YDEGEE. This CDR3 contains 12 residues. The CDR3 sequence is CASSLWQETQYF. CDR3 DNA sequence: TGTGCCAGCAGCTTGTGGCAGGAGACCCAGTACTTC.

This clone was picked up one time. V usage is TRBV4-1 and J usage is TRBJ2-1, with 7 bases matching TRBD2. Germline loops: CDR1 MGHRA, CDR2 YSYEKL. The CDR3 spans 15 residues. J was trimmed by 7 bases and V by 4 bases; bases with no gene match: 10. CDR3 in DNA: TGCGCCAGCAGCCGGCAGGTGCAGGGAGGGAATGAGCAGTTCTTC. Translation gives CASSRQVQGGNEQFF.

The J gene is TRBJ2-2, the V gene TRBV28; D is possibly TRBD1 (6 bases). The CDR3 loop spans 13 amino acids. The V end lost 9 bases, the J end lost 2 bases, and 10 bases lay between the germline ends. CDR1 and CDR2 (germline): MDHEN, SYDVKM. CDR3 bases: TGTGCCAGTGGGGACACTAACACCGGGGAGCTGTTTTTT. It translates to CASGDTNTGELFF.

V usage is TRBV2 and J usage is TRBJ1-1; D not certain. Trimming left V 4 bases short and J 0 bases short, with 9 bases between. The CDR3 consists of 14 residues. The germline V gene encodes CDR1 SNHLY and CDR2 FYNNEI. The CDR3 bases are TGTGCCAGCAGTGTTGAAGTACTGAACACTGAAGCTTTCTTT. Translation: CASSVEVLNTEAFF.

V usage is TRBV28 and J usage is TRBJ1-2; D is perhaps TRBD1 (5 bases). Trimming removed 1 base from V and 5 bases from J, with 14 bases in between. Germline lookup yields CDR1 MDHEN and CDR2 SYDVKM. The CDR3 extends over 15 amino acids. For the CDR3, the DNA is TGTGCCAGCAGTTTATATTGGGGACCGCCGTATGGCTACACCTTC. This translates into CASSLYWGPPYGYTF.